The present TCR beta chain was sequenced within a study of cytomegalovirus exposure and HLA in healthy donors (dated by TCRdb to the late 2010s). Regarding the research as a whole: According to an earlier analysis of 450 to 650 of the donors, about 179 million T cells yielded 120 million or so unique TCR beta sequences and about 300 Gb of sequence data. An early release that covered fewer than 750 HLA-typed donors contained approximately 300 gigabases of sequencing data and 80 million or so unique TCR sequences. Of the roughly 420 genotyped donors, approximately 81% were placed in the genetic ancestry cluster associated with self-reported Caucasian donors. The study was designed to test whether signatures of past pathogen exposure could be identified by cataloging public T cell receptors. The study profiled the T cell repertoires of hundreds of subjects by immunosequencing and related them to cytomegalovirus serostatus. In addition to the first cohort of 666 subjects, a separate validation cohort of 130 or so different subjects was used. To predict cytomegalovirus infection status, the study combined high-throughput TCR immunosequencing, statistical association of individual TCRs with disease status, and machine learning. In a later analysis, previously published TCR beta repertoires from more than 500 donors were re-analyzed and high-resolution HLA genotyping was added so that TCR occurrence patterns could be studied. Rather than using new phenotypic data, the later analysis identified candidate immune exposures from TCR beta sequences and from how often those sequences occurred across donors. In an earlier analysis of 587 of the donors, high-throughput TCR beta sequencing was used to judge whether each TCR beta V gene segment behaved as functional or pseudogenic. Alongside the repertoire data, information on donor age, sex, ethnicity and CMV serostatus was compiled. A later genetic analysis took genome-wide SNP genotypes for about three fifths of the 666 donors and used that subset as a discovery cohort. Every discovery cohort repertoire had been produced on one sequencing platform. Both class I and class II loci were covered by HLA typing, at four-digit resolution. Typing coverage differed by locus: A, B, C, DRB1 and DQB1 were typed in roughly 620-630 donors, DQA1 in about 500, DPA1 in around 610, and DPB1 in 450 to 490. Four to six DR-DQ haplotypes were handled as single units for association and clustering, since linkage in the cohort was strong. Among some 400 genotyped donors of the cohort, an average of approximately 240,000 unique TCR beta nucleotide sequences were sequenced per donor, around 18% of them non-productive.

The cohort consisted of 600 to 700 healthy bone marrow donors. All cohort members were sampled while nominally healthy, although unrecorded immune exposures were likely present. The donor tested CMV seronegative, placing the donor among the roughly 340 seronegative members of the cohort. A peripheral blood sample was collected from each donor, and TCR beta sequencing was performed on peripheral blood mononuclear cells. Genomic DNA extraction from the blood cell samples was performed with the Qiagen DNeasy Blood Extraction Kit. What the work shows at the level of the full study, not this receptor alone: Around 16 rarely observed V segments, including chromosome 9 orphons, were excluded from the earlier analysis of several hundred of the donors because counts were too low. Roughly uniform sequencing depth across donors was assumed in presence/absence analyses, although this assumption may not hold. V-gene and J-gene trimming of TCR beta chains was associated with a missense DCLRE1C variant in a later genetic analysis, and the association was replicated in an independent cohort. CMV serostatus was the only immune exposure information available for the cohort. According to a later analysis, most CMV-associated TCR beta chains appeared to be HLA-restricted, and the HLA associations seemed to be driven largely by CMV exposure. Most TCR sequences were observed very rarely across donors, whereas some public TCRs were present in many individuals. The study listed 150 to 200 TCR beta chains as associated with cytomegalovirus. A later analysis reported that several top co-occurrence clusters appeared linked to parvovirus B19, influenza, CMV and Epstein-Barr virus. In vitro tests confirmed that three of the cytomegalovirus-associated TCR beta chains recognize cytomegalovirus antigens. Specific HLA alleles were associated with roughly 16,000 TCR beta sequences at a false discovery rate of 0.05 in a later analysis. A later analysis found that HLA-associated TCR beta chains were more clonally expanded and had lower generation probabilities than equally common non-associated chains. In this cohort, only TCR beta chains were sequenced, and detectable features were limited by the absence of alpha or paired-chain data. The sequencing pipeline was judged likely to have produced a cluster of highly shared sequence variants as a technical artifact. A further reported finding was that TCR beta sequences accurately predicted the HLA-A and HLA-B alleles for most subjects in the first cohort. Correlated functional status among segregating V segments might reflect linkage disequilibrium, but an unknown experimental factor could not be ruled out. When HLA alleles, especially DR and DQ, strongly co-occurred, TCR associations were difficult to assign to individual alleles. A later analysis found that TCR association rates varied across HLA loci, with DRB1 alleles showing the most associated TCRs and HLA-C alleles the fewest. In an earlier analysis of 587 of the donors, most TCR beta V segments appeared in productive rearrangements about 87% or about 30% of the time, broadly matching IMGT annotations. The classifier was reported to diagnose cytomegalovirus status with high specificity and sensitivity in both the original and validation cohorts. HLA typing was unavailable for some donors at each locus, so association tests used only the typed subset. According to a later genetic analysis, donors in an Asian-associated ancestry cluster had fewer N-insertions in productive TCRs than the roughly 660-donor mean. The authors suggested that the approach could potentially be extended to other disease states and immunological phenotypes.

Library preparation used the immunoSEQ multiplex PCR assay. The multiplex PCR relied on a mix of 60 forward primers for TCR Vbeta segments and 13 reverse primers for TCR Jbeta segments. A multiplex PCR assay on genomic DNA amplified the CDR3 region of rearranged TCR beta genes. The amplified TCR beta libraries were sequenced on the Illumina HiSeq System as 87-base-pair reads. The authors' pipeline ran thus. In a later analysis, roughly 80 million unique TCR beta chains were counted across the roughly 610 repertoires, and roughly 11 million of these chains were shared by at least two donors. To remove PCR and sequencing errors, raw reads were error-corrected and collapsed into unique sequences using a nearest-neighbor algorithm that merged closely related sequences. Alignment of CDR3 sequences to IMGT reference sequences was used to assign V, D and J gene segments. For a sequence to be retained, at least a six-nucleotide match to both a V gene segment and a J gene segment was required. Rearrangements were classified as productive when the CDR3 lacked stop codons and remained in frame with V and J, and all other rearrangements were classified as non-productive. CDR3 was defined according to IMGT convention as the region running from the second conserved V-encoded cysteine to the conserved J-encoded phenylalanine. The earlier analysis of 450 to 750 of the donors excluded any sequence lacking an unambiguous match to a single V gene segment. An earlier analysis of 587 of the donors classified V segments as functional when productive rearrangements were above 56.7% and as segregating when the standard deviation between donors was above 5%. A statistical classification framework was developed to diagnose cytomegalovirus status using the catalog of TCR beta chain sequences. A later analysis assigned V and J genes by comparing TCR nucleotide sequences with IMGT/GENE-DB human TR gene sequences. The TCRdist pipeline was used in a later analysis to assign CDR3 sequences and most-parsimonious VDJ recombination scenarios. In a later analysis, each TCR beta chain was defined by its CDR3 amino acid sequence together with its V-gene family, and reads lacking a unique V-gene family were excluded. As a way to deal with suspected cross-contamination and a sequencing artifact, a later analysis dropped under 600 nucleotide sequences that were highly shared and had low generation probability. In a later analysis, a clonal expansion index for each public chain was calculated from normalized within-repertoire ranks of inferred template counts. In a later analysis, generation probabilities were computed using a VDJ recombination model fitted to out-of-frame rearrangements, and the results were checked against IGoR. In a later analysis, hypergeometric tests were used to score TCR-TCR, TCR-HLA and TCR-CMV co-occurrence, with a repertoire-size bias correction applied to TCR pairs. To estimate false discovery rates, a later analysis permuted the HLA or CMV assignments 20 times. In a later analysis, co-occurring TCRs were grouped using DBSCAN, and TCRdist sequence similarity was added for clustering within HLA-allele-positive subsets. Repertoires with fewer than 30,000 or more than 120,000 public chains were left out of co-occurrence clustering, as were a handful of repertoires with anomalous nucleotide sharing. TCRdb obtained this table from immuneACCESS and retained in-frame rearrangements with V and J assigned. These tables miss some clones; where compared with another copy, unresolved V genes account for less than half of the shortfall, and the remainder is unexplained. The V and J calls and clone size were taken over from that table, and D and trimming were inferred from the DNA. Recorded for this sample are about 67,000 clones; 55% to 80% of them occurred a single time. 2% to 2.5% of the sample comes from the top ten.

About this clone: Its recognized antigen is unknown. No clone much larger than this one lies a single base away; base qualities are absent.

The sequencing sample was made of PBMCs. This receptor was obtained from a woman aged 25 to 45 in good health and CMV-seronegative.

The DNA is as follows: TGTGCCAGCAGGGGTAGGACTAGGGGAGACAATGAGCAGTTCTTC. Translation gives CASRGRTRGDNEQFF. Recombination joined TRBV7-2 with TRBJ2-1; 7 nucleotides in the junction match TRBD2. The CDR3 sequence holds 15 residues, the cysteine and phenylalanine included. CDR3 DNA only is kept here, 45 bases in frame from base 1. CDR1 SGHTA and CDR2 FQGNSA are derived from the germline V gene. V has 6 bases trimmed and J has 5 bases trimmed; junction bases matching no gene number 10.